Described below is a single TCR beta chain sequence and its context. Its specificity is not known. The sample comes from a study of immune evolution from preneoplasia to lung adenocarcinoma. Patients had resection in Japan or China between about 2013 and 2018. Two lung cancer pathologists independently confirmed each histologic diagnosis. Using immunoSEQ multiplex PCR, the repertoire was profiled, and TCRdb retains in-frame clones only, with some absent. The table lists 7,400 or so clones, approximately 72% of them singletons. The CDR3 contains 15 residues. From germline, CDR1 is SGHTA and CDR2 FQGNSA. V lost 5 bases and J lost 7, with 17 bases in between. Findings and caveats of the study: From normal lung to invasive adenocarcinoma, top clone frequencies appeared to decrease. Later-stage lesions seemingly showed higher T cell density and diversity than normal lung.

The sequence was collected from a donor at least 70 years old with lung adenocarcinoma. Some clones in this sample may be carry-over from other donors' samples. The sequencing sample was made of FFPE lung adenocarcinoma in situ tissue. This chain uses TRBV7-2 with TRBJ2-2; the D gene is possibly TRBD2 (5 bases). CDR3 amino acids: CASSQLRDSGGELFF. The CDR3, as DNA: TGTGCCAGCAGCCAACTGAGGGATTCGGGCGGGGAGCTGTTTTTT. The full variable domain, with the rest looked up from reference TRBV7-2 and TRBJ2-2, is GAGVSQSPSNKVTEKGKDVELRCDPISGHTALYWYRQSLGQGLEFLIYFQGNSAPDKSGLPSDRFSAERTGGSVSTLTIQRTQQEDSAVYLCASSQLRDSGGELFFGEGSRLTVL.